This TCR beta chain emerged from a study of blood T cell repertoires in COVID-19. Across the whole study: Acute and convalescent COVID-19 specimens originated in the United States, Italy and Spain.

Using immunoSEQ multiplex PCR, the repertoire was profiled, and TCRdb retains in-frame clones only, with some absent. The repertoire consists of 150,000 to 200,000 clones, with more than 75% occurring once and the leading ten covering 15% to 20%. The germline CDR1 and CDR2 sequences are SGHNT and YYREEE (reference sequence). The CDR3 covers 13 residues. Trimming took 4 bases from V and 3 from J, leaving 9 bases between them. Sequenced material: peripheral blood. The TCR sequence derives from a person aged 70 to 85 with COVID-19, enrolled during active disease. This chain joins TRBV5-4 and TRBJ2-3, with TRBD2 as a possible D gene (5 bases). This CDR3 is CASSVIATDTQYF. CDR3 sequence (DNA): TGTGCCAGCAGCGTAATAGCGACAGATACGCAGTATTTT.